Reported below is one TCR beta chain. TCRdb recomputed calls from the multiplex PCR reads with MiXCR, one row per CDR3 protein. The sample includes about 230,000 distinct CDR3 sequences, about 32% of them seen just once. CDR1 SGHTA and CDR2 FQGNSA come from the germline V gene. V gave up 5 bases and J gave up 1 base, with 18 bases separating them. The CDR3 runs 17 residues. Axillary draining lymph nodes of breast cancer patients supplied the node samples. This record belongs to a study of breast tumors, draining lymph nodes, adjacent tissues. This rearrangement joins TRBV7-2 to TRBJ1-5, with a tentative D call TRBD1 (5 bases). The receptor's source is a female donor with breast cancer. Some clones in this sample may be carry-over from other donors' samples. Input material: axillary lymph node tissue. The CDR3, as DNA: TGTGCCAGCAGCCATCCCCCGGGACGGAGGAGCAATCAGCCCCAGCATTTT. Protein product: CASSHPPGRRSNQPQHF.